What follows are 27 T cell receptor beta chains derived from one specimen sequenced in a study of T cell responses to AZD1222 COVID-19 vaccine. The assay was immunoSEQ multiplex PCR, and TCRdb's table has in-frame clones only and misses some. The table has more than 150,000 clones, 85% to 90% seen once; the top ten hold roughly a quarter. The source was peripheral blood, collected 28 days after the second AZD1222 dose. The origin of the receptors is an adult who received the AZD1222 COVID-19 vaccine.

The rearrangement joins TRBV30 to TRBJ2-6; no clear D gene. The CDR3 loop spans 15 amino acids. V was cut by 0 bases and J by 0 bases, with 6 bases left in between. Germline assignment: CDR1 GTSNPN and CDR2 SVGIG (reference sequence). Written as DNA, the CDR3 is TGTGCCTGGAGTGTAAGCCTCTCTGGGGCCAACGTCCTGACTTTC. Protein: CAWSVSLSGANVLTF.

The genes are TRBV4-2 and TRBJ2-7; tentative D call: TRBD2 (5 bases). This CDR3 is built from 14 residues. V was clipped by 1 base and J by 3 bases, with 10 bases between them. Germline lookup yields CDR1 LGHNA and CDR2 YNFKEQ. The CDR3 DNA reads TGTGCCAGCAGCCAAGGTGAGCGGAACTACGAGCAGTACTTC. This gives the protein CASSQGERNYEQYF.

This chain uses TRBV7-9 with TRBJ2-7; D is possibly TRBD1 or TRBD2 (6 bases each). The germline V gene encodes CDR1 SEHNR and CDR2 FQNEAQ (reference sequence). CDR3 size: 17 residues. The ends were cut back, 4 bases at V and 7 bases at J, with 26 bases in the middle. The CDR3 nucleotides read TGTGCCAGCAGCTCAGGTACAGGGACCCTACCAGGGAGGGAGCAGTACTTC. This encodes CASSSGTGTLPGREQYF. Full variable domain (outside the CDR3, taken from reference TRBV7-9 and TRBJ2-7): DTGVSQNPRHKITKRGQNVTFRCDPISEHNRLYWYRQTLGQGPEFLTYFQNEAQLEKSRLLSDRFSAERPKGSFSTLEIQRTEQGDSAMYLCASSSGTGTLPGREQYFGPGTRLTVT.

The chain recombines TRBV27 with TRBJ2-1; D not resolved. V lost 2 bases and J 0 bases, leaving 8 bases between the germline ends. The V gene's germline CDR1 is MNHEY and CDR2 SMNVEV (reference sequence). This CDR3 has 15 amino acids. CDR3 sequence: CASSLGPVSYNEQFF. The CDR3 DNA reads TGTGCCAGCAGTTTAGGCCCAGTCTCCTACAATGAGCAGTTCTTC.

The chain is built from TRBV9 and TRBJ2-7; D is unclear. This CDR3 contains 16 residues. Trimming stripped 0 bases from V and 2 bases from J, with 15 bases between. Germline values: CDR1 SGDLS, CDR2 YYNGEE. The CDR3 DNA reads as TGTGCCAGCAGCGTAGCTCCAAGCATGTCCACCTACGAGCAGTACTTC. Translating gives CASSVAPSMSTYEQYF.

The chain couples TRBV30 to TRBJ2-7; 7 positions agree with TRBD2. The CDR3 sequence is 13 residues long. Germline values: CDR1 GTSNPN, CDR2 SVGIG (reference sequence). Trimming cost V 4 bases and J 2 bases; bases outside gene matches: 5. CDR3 amino acids: CAWIGLGAYEQYF. The CDR3 DNA follows: TGTGCCTGGATTGGACTAGGAGCCTACGAGCAGTACTTC.

The genes are TRBV7-9 and TRBJ1-5; D gene ambiguous. The CDR3 is 14 amino acids. V was pared by 5 bases and J by 3 bases, with 11 bases between. Germline values: CDR1 SEHNR, CDR2 FQNEAQ (reference sequence). The DNA of the CDR3 is TGTGCCAGCAGCCGGGCAGGTCCCAATCAGCCCCAGCATTTT. Encoded protein: CASSRAGPNQPQHF.

The chain carries TRBV7-2 and TRBJ2-7; D is perhaps TRBD1 (6 bases). This CDR3 is 12 amino acids long. V lost 6 bases, J lost 4 bases, and 10 bases lay in between. Per germline, CDR1 SGHTA and CDR2 FQGNSA. CDR3 bases: TGTGCCAGCAGTTTACAGGGTTACGAGCAGTACTTC. Translating gives CASSLQGYEQYF.

J is TRBJ2-1 and V is TRBV4-2; 10 bases are a match to TRBD2. Germline values: CDR1 LGHNA, CDR2 YNFKEQ. V lost 4 bases to trimming and J lost 6 bases; unmatched junction nucleotides: 6. The CDR3 has 15 residues. For the CDR3, the DNA is TGTGCCAGCAGCCGCGGGGCTAGCGGGAGCAATGAGCAGTTCTTC. This gives the protein CASSRGASGSNEQFF.

The chain recombines TRBV6-5 with TRBJ2-7; TRBD2 might be the D (5 bases). The CDR3 covers 13 residues. Germline V lookup: CDR1 MNHEY, CDR2 SVGAGI. V was clipped by 7 bases and J by 1 base, with 11 bases between them. The DNA for the CDR3 is TGTGCCAGCACGCGGGCAGCGTCCTACGAGCAGTACTTC. Its translation is CASTRAASYEQYF.

This chain connects TRBV2 to TRBJ1-2; no reliable D call. V lost 6 bases to trimming and J lost 9 bases, with 17 bases between them. Germline V lookup: CDR1 SNHLY, CDR2 FYNNEI. The CDR3 totals 13 residues. For the CDR3, the DNA is TGTGCCAGCAGGGGGATGGCCGGTGTAAGCTACACCTTC. Its protein product is CASRGMAGVSYTF.

V gene TRBV10-3 combines with J gene TRBJ2-1; 8 nucleotides align to TRBD1. The V gene's germline CDR1 is ENHRY and CDR2 SYGVKD. J was trimmed by 5 bases and V by 2 bases; bases with no gene match: 5. The CDR3 has 15 amino acids. DNA of the CDR3: TGTGCCATCAGTGAGAGACAGGGGACCAACAATGAGCAGTTCTTC. Its protein product is CAISERQGTNNEQFF.

V gene TRBV28 combines with J gene TRBJ2-7; D remains unclear. Germline loops: CDR1 MDHEN, CDR2 SYDVKM. The V and J ends lost 8 bases and 4 bases respectively, with 21 bases between them. CDR3 length: 15 residues. CDR3 sequence (DNA): TGTGCCAGCGTCGTGGCGGCGCGGAATAATTACGAGCAGTACTTC. Residues: CASVVAARNNYEQYF. Using reference TRBV28 and TRBJ2-7 for the parts outside the CDR3, the full variable domain is DVKVTQSSRYLVKRTGEKVFLECVQDMDHENMFWYRQDPGLGLRLIYFSYDVKMKEKGDIPEGYSVSREKKERFSLILESASTNQTSMYLCASVVAARNNYEQYFGPGTRLTVT.

The chain carries TRBV6-5 and TRBJ2-1, with 10 bases lining up with TRBD1. The trim removed 6 bases at V and 7 bases at J, leaving 9 bases unmatched. The CDR3 length is 15 residues. The V gene's germline CDR1 is MNHEY and CDR2 SVGAGI. CDR3 protein: CASRSTGGRGNEQFF. DNA for the CDR3: TGTGCCAGCAGGTCGACAGGGGGCAGGGGAAATGAGCAGTTCTTC.

The chain employs TRBV5-5 and TRBJ2-5, with 14 bases lining up with TRBD2. The ends lost 1 base at V and 5 bases at J; junction bases unmatched: 7. Germline values: CDR1 SGHKS, CDR2 YYEKEE (reference sequence). This CDR3 is built from 17 residues. Written as DNA, the CDR3 is TGTGCCAGCAGCTTGTTGCCGGGACTAGCGGGAGAGGAGACCCAGTACTTC. It codes for CASSLLPGLAGEETQYF.

This clone was counted a single time. The chain employs TRBV9 and TRBJ2-7, with 8 bases identical to TRBD1. The CDR3 spans 14 residues. Trimming at V came to 3 bases and at J to 7 bases, leaving 9 bases not matched to a gene. Germline CDR1 SGDLS, CDR2 YYNGEE. CDR3 in DNA: TGTGCCAGCAGCGCGAAGGACAGGGCTGGGGAGCAGTACTTC. Protein: CASSAKDRAGEQYF.

The J gene is TRBJ2-1, the V gene TRBV7-2; D is undetermined. This CDR3 has 12 residues. The germline gives CDR1 SGHTA, CDR2 FQGNSA. V lost 5 bases and J 10 bases, leaving 12 bases between the germline ends. Here the CDR3 DNA reads TGTGCCAGCAGCCCCCAGGAGAACGAGCAGTTCTTC. This codes for CASSPQENEQFF. The full variable domain, in which reference TRBV7-2 and TRBJ2-1 provide the parts outside the CDR3, is GAGVSQSPSNKVTEKGKDVELRCDPISGHTALYWYRQSLGQGLEFLIYFQGNSAPDKSGLPSDRFSAERTGGSVSTLTIQRTQQEDSAVYLCASSPQENEQFFGPGTRLTVL.

The V call is TRBV7-9, the J call TRBJ2-3; D tentatively fits TRBD1 or TRBD2 (6 bases each). From germline, CDR1 is SEHNR and CDR2 FQNEAQ (reference sequence). The CDR3 has 15 amino acids. Deletions cut 5 bases from V and 4 bases from J, with 16 bases between. The CDR3: CASSPRGVAADTQYF. The CDR3 coding sequence is TGTGCCAGCAGCCCAAGGGGGGTGGCCGCAGATACGCAGTATTTT.

This chain connects TRBV7-3 to TRBJ1-1; no definite D call. V was shortened by 1 base and J by 3 bases, with 15 bases between the two germline ends. Germline V gives CDR1 SGHTA, CDR2 FQGTGA. CDR3 size: 16 residues. The DNA for the CDR3 is TGTGCCAGCAGCTTAAGTAATACCCCGGGATACACTGAAGCTTTCTTT. Amino acid sequence: CASSLSNTPGYTEAFF.

Of note for this clone: At the DNA level, this CDR3 is encoded by other sequences in the same sample as well. The rearrangement uses TRBV6-2 or TRBV6-3 and TRBJ1-4; 8 positions agree with TRBD1. The CDR3 is made up of 14 amino acids. After removal of 6 bases from V and 6 bases from J, the junction contained 6 bases not matched to a gene. CDR1 is MNHEY, CDR2 SVGEGT, per germline. The CDR3 DNA reads as TGTGCCAGCAGCTCCGGGACAGGTGATGAAAAACTGTTTTTT. Residues: CASSSGTGDEKLFF.

The J gene is TRBJ2-3, the V gene TRBV5-4; 7 nucleotides line up with TRBD2. CDR1 is SGHNT and CDR2 is YYREEE in the germline V gene (reference sequence). CDR3 length: 15 residues. The V and J ends lost 3 bases and 3 bases, in that order; junction bases with no gene match: 7. The CDR3 is CASSSPLAETDTQYF. Here the CDR3 DNA reads TGTGCCAGCAGCTCGCCCCTAGCGGAAACAGATACGCAGTATTTT. Full variable domain (missing parts from reference TRBV5-4 and TRBJ2-3): ETGVTQSPTHLIKTRGQQVTLRCSSQSGHNTVSWYQQALGQGPQFIFQYYREEENGRGNFPPRFSGLQFPNYSSELNVNALELDDSALYLCASSSPLAETDTQYFGPGTRLTVL.

The genes are TRBV4-2 and TRBJ2-4, with TRBD1 matching 9 bases. The trim removed 0 bases at V and 5 bases at J, leaving 8 bases unmatched. Looked up from germline, CDR1 is LGHNA and CDR2 is YNFKEQ. The CDR3 has 17 residues. The CDR3 DNA reads TGTGCCAGCAGCCAAGATCCGGGACAGGGAGGAGAAAACATTCAGTACTTC. It specifies CASSQDPGQGGENIQYF.

V gene TRBV6-2 or TRBV6-3 combines with J gene TRBJ1-6; D might be TRBD1 (5 bases). Per germline, CDR1 MNHEY and CDR2 SVGEGT. V lost 4 bases and J 0 bases, leaving 10 bases between the germline ends. This CDR3 is built from 16 residues. The CDR3 DNA reads as TGTGCCAGCAGTTCGGACACCAGCTCCTATAATTCACCCCTCCACTTT. Translating gives CASSSDTSSYNSPLHF.

The CDR3 region has the DNA TGTGCCAGCAGCCAATGGCCGGGTAGTTTTGAGCAGTTCTTC. This translates into CASSQWPGSFEQFF. The J gene is TRBJ2-1, the V gene TRBV3-1 (or the pseudogene TRBV3-2); D gene uncertain. Germline V lookup: CDR1 LGHDT, CDR2 YNNKEL (reference sequence). The CDR3 spans 14 residues. Trimming took off 2 bases at V and 9 bases at J, with 14 bases between the two ends.

The CDR3 DNA is TGTGCCAGCAGCTTAGGGGCGGTAACACCCCGAGAGACCCAGTACTTC. It specifies CASSLGAVTPRETQYF. This sequence joins TRBV7-9 and TRBJ2-5; the D is unclear. V was clipped by 1 base and J by 4 bases, with 16 bases between them. This CDR3 region has 16 residues. Germline values: CDR1 SEHNR, CDR2 FQNEAQ (reference sequence).

The rearrangement joins TRBV6-5 to TRBJ2-7, with TRBD1 as a possible D gene (6 bases). This CDR3 has 15 residues. CDR1 and CDR2 (germline): MNHEY, SVGAGI. The V gene lost 5 bases and the J gene lost 0 bases, with 14 bases spanning the gap. The CDR3 here is CASSRKTGSSYEQYF. CDR3 DNA sequence: TGTGCCAGCAGTCGTAAGACAGGAAGCTCCTACGAGCAGTACTTC.

The CDR3 DNA is TGTGCCAGCAGCCGTCGGCTAGCGGCCCAAGAGACCCAGTACTTC. Amino acid sequence: CASSRRLAAQETQYF. The V call is TRBV6-5, the J call TRBJ2-5, with 7 bases identical to TRBD2. Losses at the gene ends were 6 bases for V and 1 base for J; bases not matched to a gene: 8. The CDR3 consists of 15 residues. CDR1 MNHEY and CDR2 SVGAGI come from the germline V gene.